The 8 T cell receptor beta chains below all came from one sample that was sequenced in a study of Tregs in tolerant kidney transplant recipients. The data were produced by immunoSEQ multiplex PCR, yet TCRdb's version contains in-frame clones alone and is incomplete. The table has under 300,000 clones, 84% seen once. Sequenced material: CD4+ T cells from blood. Receptor source: a human donor in good health.

This clone has more than one count but fewer than ten. CDR3 sequence reads: CASSDRANQPQHF. The CDR3 coding sequence is TGTGCCAGCAGTGACAGGGCCAATCAGCCCCAGCATTTT. The genes are TRBV6-4 and TRBJ1-5; D ambiguous. Germline V gene sequence: CDR1 MRHNA, CDR2 SNTAGT. Trimming cost V 2 bases and J 3 bases, with 5 bases left between them. The CDR3 is made up of 13 amino acids.

The gene calls are TRBV27 and TRBJ1-4; D is perhaps TRBD1 (6 bases). The CDR3 covers 15 residues. Between the trimmed V and J ends, which lost 5 bases and 2 bases, there was a span of 12 bases. From germline, CDR1 is MNHEY and CDR2 SMNVEV (reference sequence). The DNA for the CDR3 is TGTGCCAGCAGTGCCCGGACAGTCACTAATGAAAAACTGTTTTTT. The encoded protein is CASSARTVTNEKLFF.

The chain carries TRBV9 and TRBJ1-2; perhaps TRBD1 as D (6 bases). In germline, CDR1 is SGDLS, CDR2 YYNGEE. The length of the CDR3 is 15 residues. The ends were cut back, 0 bases at V and 5 bases at J, with 14 bases in the middle. The CDR3 sequence: CASSVGTARAYGYTF. The CDR3 coding sequence is TGTGCCAGCAGCGTAGGGACAGCAAGAGCGTATGGCTACACCTTC. The variable domain in full, with the rest retrieved from reference TRBV9 and TRBJ1-2, is DSGVTQTPKHLITATGQRVTLRCSPRSGDLSVYWYQQSLDQGLQFLIQYYNGEERAKGNILERFSAQQFPDLHSELNLSSLELGDSALYFCASSVGTARAYGYTFGSGTRLTVV.

Here the CDR3 DNA reads TGCGCCAGCAGCAGGATCCCGGGACAGGGGAATGAGCAGTTCTTC. It codes for CASSRIPGQGNEQFF. The chain links TRBV5-1 to TRBJ2-1, with TRBD1 matching 10 bases. V shed 4 bases and J 7 bases; nucleotides not matched to a gene: 8. The CDR3 has 15 residues. The germline V gene has CDR1 SGHRS and CDR2 YFSETQ.

Remarks on this clone: The junction departs from germline at one end; a sequencing error may be responsible. Other nucleotide sequences from this sample produce the same CDR3. The rearrangement links TRBV5-1 to TRBJ2-5; D possibly uses TRBD1 or TRBD2 (5 bases each). The CDR3 runs 13 residues. Germline V gives CDR1 SGHRS, CDR2 YFSETQ. The CDR3 nucleotides read TGCGCCAGCAGTTTGGGACCCCAAGAGACCCAGTACTTC. Translation gives CASSLGPQETQYF.

This clone was counted between two and nine times. The V and J genes are TRBV7-9 and TRBJ2-2; 7 bases are shared with TRBD2. Trimming at V came to 4 bases and at J to 6 bases, leaving 11 bases not matched to a gene. Germline CDR1 is SEHNR and CDR2 is FQNEAQ (reference sequence). The CDR3 sequence is 16 residues long. The CDR3 nucleotides are TGTGCCAGCAGCTACGGACTAGGGGCTTCCTCCGGGGAGCTGTTTTTT. Translating it yields CASSYGLGASSGELFF.

The chain combines TRBV19 with TRBJ2-6; D gene unclear. V gave up 3 bases and J gave up 0 bases, with 9 bases separating them. Germline V gives CDR1 LNHDA, CDR2 SQIVND (reference sequence). The length of the CDR3 is 16 residues. The CDR3, as DNA: TGTGCCAGTAGTATGGGCACTATCTCTGGGGCCAACGTCCTGACTTTC. Its translation: CASSMGTISGANVLTF.

The V and J genes are TRBV7-2 and TRBJ2-5, with D tentatively TRBD1 (5 bases). The CDR3 is 13 residues long. Trimming took 1 base from V and 2 from J, leaving 5 bases between them. Germline CDR1 is SGHTA and CDR2 is FQGNSA. For the CDR3, the DNA is TGTGCCAGCAGCTTAGGACAGCAAGAGACCCAGTACTTC. Translating it yields CASSLGQQETQYF.